These T cell receptor beta chains were read from a single sample in a study of post-analysis software for immune sequencing data. A single record per CDR3 protein comes from TCRdb applying MiXCR to the PCR reads. Here the sample spans roughly 430,000 distinct CDR3 sequences, approximately 42% being singletons. Sequencing was done on a sample of blood. All receptors derive from a girl aged 2-10 years with multiple sclerosis. Each CDR3 is given with its conserved first and last residue. A D gene is named only where the DNA matches it firmly. The listing skips clone size in some rows; elsewhere it reads once, few, many or a size class.

cdr3_aa	cdr3_nt	d_call	v_call	j_call	clone_size
CASSPGGRGGVRHEQFF	TGTGCCAGCAGTCCTGGGGGGCGGGGGGGAGTAAGGCATGAGCAGTTCTTC	TRBD2	TRBV7-8	TRBJ2-1	few
CSARGGNNQPQHF	TGCAGTGCTAGGGGGGGGAACAATCAGCCCCAGCATTTT	-	TRBV20-1	TRBJ1-5	few
CSVDEATGGRDYEQYF	TGCAGCGTTGATGAGGCTACAGGGGGCAGAGACTACGAGCAGTACTTC	TRBD1	TRBV29-1	TRBJ2-7	-
CASSPTWGGQPQHF	TGTGCCAGCAGCCCCACATGGGGTGGGCAGCCCCAGCATTTT	-	TRBV7-2	TRBJ1-5	-
CAISVSGGRSSYEQYF	TGTGCCATCAGTGTCTCGGGAGGTCGGAGCTCCTACGAGCAGTACTTC	TRBD2	TRBV10-3	TRBJ2-7	-
CASSHTRDRVYGQYF	TGTGCCAGCAGCCATACTCGGGACAGAGTCTACGGGCAGTACTTC	TRBD1	TRBV7-2	TRBJ2-4	-
CASSYSGNWGNYGYTF	TGTGCCAGCAGTTACTCGGGCAATTGGGGGAACTATGGCTACACCTTC	-	TRBV6-5	TRBJ1-2	-
CSALGGTNSDQPQHF	TGCAGTGCTCTTGGCGGGACTAATAGCGATCAGCCCCAGCATTTT	-	TRBV20-1	TRBJ1-5	-
CSVLGLAGYNEQYF	TGCAGCGTCCTGGGACTAGCGGGCTACAATGAGCAGTACTTC	TRBD2	TRBV29-1	TRBJ2-7	-
CASSYSRVTSGRYWYNEQFF	TGTGCCAGCAGTTACTCGAGGGTGACTAGCGGGAGATATTGGTACAATGAGCAGTTCTTC	TRBD2	TRBV6-2/TRBV6-3	TRBJ2-1	-
CSGKTSGSGEETQYF	TGCAGCGGGAAGACTAGCGGGAGTGGGGAAGAGACCCAGTACTTC	TRBD2	TRBV29-1	TRBJ2-5	-
CASSLALPTGQLNYGYTF	TGCGCCAGCAGCTTGGCCCTACCCACAGGACAGCTTAACTATGGCTACACCTTC	-	TRBV5-1	TRBJ1-2	-
CVSSEYAGPNYEQYF	TGTGTCAGCAGTGAATATGCGGGGCCCAACTACGAGCAGTACTTC	-	TRBV6-1	TRBJ2-7	once
CASNRGGRQRGKLFF	TGTGCCAGCAACCGCGGGGGACGGCAAAGGGGAAAACTGTTTTTT	-	TRBV28	TRBJ1-4	-
CASRNRGWETQYF	TGTGCCAGCCGCAATCGGGGATGGGAGACCCAGTACTTC	-	TRBV6-5	TRBJ2-5	few
CATSDSLAGVFNEQFF	TGTGCCACCAGTGATTCGTTAGCGGGAGTCTTCAATGAGCAGTTCTTC	TRBD2	TRBV24-1	TRBJ2-1	-
CAISGRTGLGYNEQFF	TGTGCCATCAGTGGCCGAACGGGACTAGGCTACAATGAGCAGTTCTTC	TRBD2	TRBV10-3	TRBJ2-1	few
CSFIGTSGDYNEQFF	TGCAGTTTCATAGGGACTAGCGGGGACTACAATGAGCAGTTCTTC	TRBD2	TRBV20-1	TRBJ2-1	-
CASSPSGTIYEQYF	TGTGCCAGCAGTCCGTCCGGGACGATCTACGAGCAGTACTTC	-	TRBV28	TRBJ2-7	-
CASQATGQYSPLHF	TGTGCCAGTCAGGCTACAGGGCAGTATTCACCCCTCCACTTT	-	TRBV12-3/TRBV12-4	TRBJ1-6	-
CATSALPGLAGGRPYNEQFF	TGTGCCACCAGTGCCCTCCCCGGACTAGCGGGAGGAAGGCCCTACAATGAGCAGTTCTTC	TRBD2	TRBV24-1	TRBJ2-1	-
CSATGLAGTYNEQFF	TGCAGTGCCACAGGACTAGCGGGGACCTACAATGAGCAGTTCTTC	TRBD2	TRBV20-1	TRBJ2-1	-